These 5 T cell receptor beta chains share one sample of origin, sequenced in a study of blood T cell repertoires in COVID-19. Clones were read by immunoSEQ multiplex PCR, and TCRdb kept only the in-frame ones, dropping some. This repertoire shows under 45,000 clones, 81% found once; its top ten account for just over 3%. The sequencing input was peripheral blood. These receptors originate from a man in his 70s with COVID-19, enrolled during active disease.

This chain uses TRBV19 with TRBJ2-3, with TRBD2 matching 7 bases. The CDR3 covers 15 residues. Germline-derived CDR1 and CDR2 are LNHDA and SQIVND (reference sequence). Trimming took 5 bases from V and 5 from J; bases not matched to a gene: 10. CDR3 protein: CASSHSAGDEDTQYF. CDR3 in DNA: TGTGCCAGTAGTCATAGCGCGGGAGATGAAGATACGCAGTATTTT.

The CDR3 here is CSKPSGGGTEAFF. The CDR3 nucleotides read TGCAGCAAACCCTCGGGGGGTGGCACTGAAGCTTTCTTT. The rearrangement joins TRBV29-1 to TRBJ1-1, with a possible D match to TRBD1 (5 bases). Between the trimmed V and J ends, which lost 8 bases and 4 bases, there was a span of 17 bases. CDR1 and CDR2 (germline): SQVTM, ANQGSEA. CDR3 length equals 13 residues.

This chain links TRBV28 with TRBJ2-7, with TRBD1 identical over 8 bases. There are 14 residues in the CDR3. The junction had 9 bases not matched to a gene; V was cut back by 7 bases and J by 4 bases. CDR1 is MDHEN and CDR2 is SYDVKM in the germline V gene. The CDR3 protein is CASTSGTGVYEQYF. CDR3 DNA sequence: TGTGCCAGCACCTCGGGGACAGGAGTATACGAGCAGTACTTC.

The V gene is TRBV10-3, the J gene TRBJ2-7; D may be TRBD2 (5 bases). This CDR3 comprises 11 residues. V lost 7 bases and J 4 bases, leaving 8 bases between the germline ends. Germline V gives CDR1 ENHRY, CDR2 SYGVKD. Here the CDR3 reads CAIIRDYEQYF. As DNA, the CDR3 is TGTGCCATCATTCGGGATTACGAGCAGTACTTC.

V gene TRBV28 combines with J gene TRBJ1-2; a weak D match, TRBD1 (6 bases). Germline loops: CDR1 MDHEN, CDR2 SYDVKM. The CDR3 runs to 16 residues. Trimming took 7 bases from V and 3 from J, leaving 21 bases between them. The DNA for the CDR3 is TGTGCCAGCACGAGGTGGGCGGGGGGCCAAGACTATGGCTACACCTTC. Translated: CASTRWAGGQDYGYTF.